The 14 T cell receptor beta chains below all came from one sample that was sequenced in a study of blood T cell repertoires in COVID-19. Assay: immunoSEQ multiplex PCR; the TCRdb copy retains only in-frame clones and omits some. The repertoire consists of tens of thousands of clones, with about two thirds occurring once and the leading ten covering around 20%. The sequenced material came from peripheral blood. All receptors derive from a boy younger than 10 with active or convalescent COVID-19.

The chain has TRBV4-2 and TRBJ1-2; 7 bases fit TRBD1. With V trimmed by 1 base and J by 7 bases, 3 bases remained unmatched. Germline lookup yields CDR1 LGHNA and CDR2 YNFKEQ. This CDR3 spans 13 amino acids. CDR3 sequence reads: CASSQGQGSGYTF. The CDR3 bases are TGTGCCAGCAGCCAAGGACAGGGTTCTGGCTACACCTTC.

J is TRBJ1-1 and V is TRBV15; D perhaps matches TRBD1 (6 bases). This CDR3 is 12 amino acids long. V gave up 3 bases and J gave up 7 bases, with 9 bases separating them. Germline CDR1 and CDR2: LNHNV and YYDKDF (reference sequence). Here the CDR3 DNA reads TGTGCCACCAGCAGGACAGGACGTGAAGCTTTCTTT. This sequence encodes CATSRTGREAFF. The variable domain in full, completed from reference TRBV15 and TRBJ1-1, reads DAMVIQNPRYQVTQFGKPVTLSCSQTLNHNVMYWYQQKSSQAPKLLFHYYDKDFNNEADTPDNFQSRRPNTSFCFLDIRSPGLGDTAMYLCATSRTGREAFFGQGTRLTVV.

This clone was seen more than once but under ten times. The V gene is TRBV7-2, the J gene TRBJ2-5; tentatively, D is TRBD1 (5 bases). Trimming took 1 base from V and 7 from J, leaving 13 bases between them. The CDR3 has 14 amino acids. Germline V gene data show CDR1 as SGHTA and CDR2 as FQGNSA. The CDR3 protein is CASSLVREGVTQYF. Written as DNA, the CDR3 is TGTGCCAGCAGCTTAGTAAGGGAAGGGGTGACCCAGTACTTC.

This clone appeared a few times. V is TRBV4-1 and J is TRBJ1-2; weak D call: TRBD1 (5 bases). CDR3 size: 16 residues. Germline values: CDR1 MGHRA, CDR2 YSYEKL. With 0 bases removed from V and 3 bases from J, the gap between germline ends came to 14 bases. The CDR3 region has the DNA TGCGCCAGCAGCCAAGATCGGGACCGGGGGGACTATGGCTACACCTTC. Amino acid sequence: CASSQDRDRGDYGYTF.

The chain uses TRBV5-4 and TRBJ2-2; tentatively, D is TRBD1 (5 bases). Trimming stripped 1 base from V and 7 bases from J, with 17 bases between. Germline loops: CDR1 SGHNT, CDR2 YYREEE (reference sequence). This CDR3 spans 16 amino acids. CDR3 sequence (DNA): TGTGCCAGCAGCTTGCGGACACCCACCGGTGGCGGGGAGCTGTTTTTT. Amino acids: CASSLRTPTGGGELFF.

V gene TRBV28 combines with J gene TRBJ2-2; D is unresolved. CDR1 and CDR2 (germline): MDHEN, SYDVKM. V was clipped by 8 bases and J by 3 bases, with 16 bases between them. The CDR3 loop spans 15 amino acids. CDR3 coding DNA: TGTGCCAGCTCCTCTGGCCAGATATACACCGGGGAGCTGTTTTTT. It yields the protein CASSSGQIYTGELFF.

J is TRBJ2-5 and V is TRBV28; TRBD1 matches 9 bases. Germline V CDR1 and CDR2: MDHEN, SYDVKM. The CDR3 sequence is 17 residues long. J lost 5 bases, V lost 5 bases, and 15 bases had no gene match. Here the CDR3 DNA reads TGTGCCAGCAGTCCTCTGGACAGGGGTAGGCTGAGGGAGACCCAGTACTTC. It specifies CASSPLDRGRLRETQYF.

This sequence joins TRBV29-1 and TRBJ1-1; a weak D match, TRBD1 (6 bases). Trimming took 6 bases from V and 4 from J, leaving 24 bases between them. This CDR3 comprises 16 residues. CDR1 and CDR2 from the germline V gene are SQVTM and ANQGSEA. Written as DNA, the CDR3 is TGCAGCGTATGCCCTCACGGGGGGGCCATTATCACTGAAGCTTTCTTT. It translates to CSVCPHGGAIITEAFF.

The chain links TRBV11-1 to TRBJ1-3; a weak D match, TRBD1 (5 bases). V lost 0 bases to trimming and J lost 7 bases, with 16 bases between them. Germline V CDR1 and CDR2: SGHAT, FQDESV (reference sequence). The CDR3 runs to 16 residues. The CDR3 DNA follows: TGTGCCAGCAGCTTAGCCGGGACTGCCGGGTGGAACACCATATATTTT. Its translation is CASSLAGTAGWNTIYF.

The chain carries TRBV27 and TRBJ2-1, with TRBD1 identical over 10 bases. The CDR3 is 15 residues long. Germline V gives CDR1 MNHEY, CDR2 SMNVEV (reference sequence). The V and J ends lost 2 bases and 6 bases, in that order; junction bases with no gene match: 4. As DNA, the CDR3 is TGTGCCAGCAGTTTAGGGACAGGGGCCTTCAATGAGCAGTTCTTC. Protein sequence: CASSLGTGAFNEQFF.

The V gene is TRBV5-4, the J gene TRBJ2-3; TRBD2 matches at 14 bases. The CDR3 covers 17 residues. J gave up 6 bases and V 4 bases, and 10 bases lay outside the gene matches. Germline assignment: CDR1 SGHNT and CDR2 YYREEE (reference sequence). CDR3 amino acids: CASSHGTSGGRGDTQYF. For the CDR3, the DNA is TGTGCCAGCAGCCACGGGACTAGCGGGGGCCGGGGGGATACGCAGTATTTT.

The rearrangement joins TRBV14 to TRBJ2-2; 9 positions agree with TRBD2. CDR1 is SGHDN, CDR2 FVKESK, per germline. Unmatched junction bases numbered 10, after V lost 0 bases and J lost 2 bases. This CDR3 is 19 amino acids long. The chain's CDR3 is CASSQDLIGLATNTGELFF. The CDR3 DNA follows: TGTGCCAGCAGCCAAGATCTTATTGGACTAGCGACAAACACCGGGGAGCTGTTTTTT.

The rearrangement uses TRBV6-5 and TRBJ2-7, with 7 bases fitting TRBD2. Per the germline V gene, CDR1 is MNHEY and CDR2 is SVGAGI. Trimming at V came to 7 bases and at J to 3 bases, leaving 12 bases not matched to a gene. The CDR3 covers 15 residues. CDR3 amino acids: CASKTLLATRYEQYF. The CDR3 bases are TGTGCCAGCAAGACCCTACTAGCGACTCGCTACGAGCAGTACTTC.

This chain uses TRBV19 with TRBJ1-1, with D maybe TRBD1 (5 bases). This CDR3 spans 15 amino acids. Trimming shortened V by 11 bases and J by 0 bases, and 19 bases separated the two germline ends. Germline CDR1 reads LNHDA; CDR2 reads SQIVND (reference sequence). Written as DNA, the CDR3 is TGTGCCTCCACGCCCTCCAGGGCCTTGAACACTGAAGCTTTCTTT. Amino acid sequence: CASTPSRALNTEAFF.